What follows describes a single TCR beta chain. Its antigen is unidentified. The germline V gene encodes CDR1 MNHEY and CDR2 SVGAGI. The CDR3 spans 13 residues. V was cut by 10 bases and J by 0 bases, with 12 bases left in between. The entry originates in a study of OX40 agonist ivuxolimab in advanced cancers. Study at large: The group had a mean age of approximately 60 years, ranged from about 20 to 90, and was 82.7% male.

Sequencing was performed with immunoSEQ multiplex PCR; in TCRdb, only in-frame clones are kept and a portion is missing. Of approximately 77,000 clones listed, approximately 84% are singletons. Findings and caveats of the study: CD4+ and CD8+ blood T cells expanded clonally by week 6 at 0.1 to 3.0 mg/kg. CD8+ T cells were the subset that, on average, had more expanded clones than CD4+.

The source of this sequence is an adult with an advanced solid tumor such as melanoma, head and neck, liver or kidney cancer. Sequences were derived from CD4+ or CD8+ T cells sorted from blood, sampled in a trial of the OX40 agonist ivuxolimab. The chain links TRBV6-5 to TRBJ1-2, with no clear D. CDR3: CATLAGANYGYTF. CDR3 in DNA: TGTGCCACCCTAGCGGGAGCTAACTATGGCTACACCTTC.